Below, one T cell receptor (beta chain) is given with its context. The record originates from a study of blood T cell repertoires in COVID-19. Across the whole study: Two negative PCRs, clearance, or symptom resolution were required of recovered Cohort 3 donors. Samples representing acute and convalescent COVID-19 were sourced from the United States, Italy and Spain.

Grouping used clinical history reported by participants in a survey and questionnaire. Germline V lookup: CDR1 LNHDA, CDR2 SQIVND (reference sequence). This CDR3 is 16 amino acids long. Trimming took 6 bases from V and 3 from J, leaving 17 bases between them. The repertoire was sequenced with immunoSEQ multiplex PCR; TCRdb's copy has only in-frame clones and lacks some. The sample records 200,000 to 250,000 clones, approximately 87% being singletons. This chain joins TRBV19 and TRBJ2-2; D is perhaps TRBD1 (6 bases). Sequenced sample: PBMCs or T cells enriched from blood (not recorded which). The TCR sequence derives from a woman between 50 and 59 years old in a cohort exposed to, infected with or recovered from COVID-19 (not recorded which). The CDR3 sequence: CASRDRGGSDTGELFF. The CDR3 coding sequence is TGTGCCAGTAGGGATCGAGGGGGTAGTGACACCGGGGAGCTGTTTTTT. Supplemented by reference TRBV19 and TRBJ2-2, the full variable domain reads DGGITQSPKYLFRKEGQNVTLSCEQNLNHDAMYWYRQDPGQGLRLIYYSQIVNDFQKGDIAEGYSVSREKKESFPLTVTSAQKNPTAFYLCASRDRGGSDTGELFFGEGSRLTVL.